The present T cell receptor beta chain was sequenced within a study of blood T cell repertoires in COVID-19. Overall study context: Italy, Spain and the United States were the sources of the convalescent and acute COVID-19 samples. The analysed material was cDNA or gDNA that came from T cells, B-cell-depleted T cells, or PBMCs.

The authors' processing: The authors estimated nucleated cell counts from reference gene primer amplification. The data were produced by immunoSEQ multiplex PCR, yet TCRdb's version contains in-frame clones alone and is incomplete. That table supplies the V and J calls and clone size; D and trimming were determined from the DNA. The sample records more than 200,000 clones, 70% to 90% being singletons. There are 17 residues in the CDR3. Unmatched junction bases numbered 12, after V lost 4 bases and J lost 1 base. From germline, CDR1 is MNHEY and CDR2 SMNVEV (reference sequence). The receptor was isolated from a woman between 40 and 55 years old who had recovered from COVID-19. Material: peripheral blood. The chain recombines TRBV27 with TRBJ1-1, with 7 bases matching TRBD1. The CDR3 loop reads CASSYKTGIPSNTEAFF. The DNA of the CDR3 is TGTGCCAGCAGTTACAAGACAGGGATCCCTTCGAACACTGAAGCTTTCTTT.